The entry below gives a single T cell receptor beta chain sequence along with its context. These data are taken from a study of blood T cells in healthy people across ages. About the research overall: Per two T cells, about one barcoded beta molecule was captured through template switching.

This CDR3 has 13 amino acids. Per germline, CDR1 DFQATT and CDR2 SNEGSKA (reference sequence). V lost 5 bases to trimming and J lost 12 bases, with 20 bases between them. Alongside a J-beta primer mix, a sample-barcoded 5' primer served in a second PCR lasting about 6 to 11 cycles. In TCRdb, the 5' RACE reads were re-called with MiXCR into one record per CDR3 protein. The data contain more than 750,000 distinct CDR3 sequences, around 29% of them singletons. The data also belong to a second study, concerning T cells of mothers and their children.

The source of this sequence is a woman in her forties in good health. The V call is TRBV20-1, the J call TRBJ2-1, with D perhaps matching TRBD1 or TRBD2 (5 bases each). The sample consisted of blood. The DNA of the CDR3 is TGCAGTGCTGGCCGGGGCAGCCACAGTCCGCAGTTCTTC. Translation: CSAGRGSHSPQFF.